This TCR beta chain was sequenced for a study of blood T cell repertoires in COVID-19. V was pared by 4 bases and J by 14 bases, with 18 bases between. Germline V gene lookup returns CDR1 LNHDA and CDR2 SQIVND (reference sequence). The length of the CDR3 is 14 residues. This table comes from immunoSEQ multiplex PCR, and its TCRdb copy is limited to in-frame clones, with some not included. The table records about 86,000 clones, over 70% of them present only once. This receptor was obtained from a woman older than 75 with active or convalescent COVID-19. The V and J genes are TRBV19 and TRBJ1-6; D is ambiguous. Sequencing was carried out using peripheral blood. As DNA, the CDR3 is TGTGCCAGTAGTACTTTCGTCGGAATCGACACCCTCCACTTT. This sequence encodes CASSTFVGIDTLHF.